The 32 T cell receptor beta chains listed next were all sequenced from one sample in a study of shared clonotypes between healthy human individuals. Profiling relied on immunoSEQ multiplex PCR, and the TCRdb table lists in-frame clones only, not all of them. The sample yields roughly 2.2 million clones, 93% seen once. The sequencing input was naive CD4+ T cells from PBMCs. Subset denoted: CD45RA+ positively selected. Receptor source: a man between 18 and 35 years old in good health. Some clones in this sample may be carry-over from other donors' samples.

This clone was seen a few times. The chain recombines TRBV6-6 with TRBJ2-2; D is tentatively TRBD1 or TRBD2 (5 bases each). This CDR3 is built from 13 residues. V was cut by 10 bases and J by 6 bases, with 15 bases left in between. Germline CDR1 MNHNY, CDR2 SVGAGI (reference sequence). As DNA, the CDR3 is TGTGCCACCTCGGGGCGAACGGCCGGGGAGCTGTTTTTT. Amino acids: CATSGRTAGELFF.

This clone was counted once. CDR3 DNA sequence: TGTGCCAGCAGTGTGAATAGCGGGAGGGTGGCCGGGGAGCTGTTTTTT. Encoded protein: CASSVNSGRVAGELFF. The rearrangement links TRBV2 to TRBJ2-2, with 11 bases fitting TRBD2. CDR3 size: 16 residues. The ends lost 4 bases at V and 6 bases at J; junction bases unmatched: 7. Germline-derived CDR1 and CDR2 are SNHLY and FYNNEI. Together with reference TRBV2 and TRBJ2-2, the CDR3 gives the full variable domain: EPEVTQTPSHQVTQMGQEVILRCVPISNHLYFYWYRQILGQKVEFLVSFYNNEISEKSEIFDDQFSVERPDGSNFTLKIRSTKLEDSAMYFCASSVNSGRVAGELFFGEGSRLTVL.

The chain joins TRBV5-4 to TRBJ2-7; a possible D gene is TRBD2 (5 bases). Looked up from germline, CDR1 is SGHNT and CDR2 is YYREEE (reference sequence). The CDR3 contains 17 residues. V shed 4 bases and J shed 6 bases, with 26 bases lying between them. For the CDR3, the DNA is TGTGCCAGCAGCCTGACTTCCGGGCGAACCGGGGTGGCCGAGCAGTACTTC. Translation: CASSLTSGRTGVAEQYF.

This chain joins TRBV18 and TRBJ2-3; 11 bases are shared with TRBD2. The junction had 7 bases not matched to a gene; V was cut back by 4 bases and J by 4 bases. The CDR3 loop spans 16 amino acids. From germline, CDR1 is KGHSH and CDR2 LQKENI. The CDR3 DNA reads TGTGCCAGCTCACTAGGACTAGCGGGTAGCGCAGATACGCAGTATTTT. Translation: CASSLGLAGSADTQYF.

The rearrangement uses TRBV5-1 and TRBJ1-3; the D is unclear. The V end lost 0 bases, the J end lost 4 bases, and 8 bases lay between the germline ends. The germline gives CDR1 SGHRS, CDR2 YFSETQ. This CDR3 contains 14 residues. CDR3 amino acids: CASSLELGGNTIYF. The CDR3 nucleotides are TGCGCCAGCAGCTTGGAGTTAGGCGGAAACACCATATATTTT.

The chain has TRBV2 and TRBJ1-1; D not certain. The CDR3 sequence is 13 residues long. Deletions cut 10 bases from V and 1 base from J, with 13 bases between. The V gene's germline CDR1 is SNHLY and CDR2 FYNNEI. The CDR3 DNA sequence: TGTGCCACCCAGTTCGACGGGAACACTGAAGCTTTCTTT. This sequence encodes CATQFDGNTEAFF.

V and J are TRBV5-5 and TRBJ1-3; D gene uncertain. Germline-derived CDR1 and CDR2 are SGHKS and YYEKEE (reference sequence). The CDR3 has 15 amino acids. The V gene lost 0 bases and the J gene lost 0 bases, with 7 bases spanning the gap. The CDR3: CASSLDIVSGNTIYF. As DNA, the CDR3 is TGTGCCAGCAGCTTGGACATTGTCTCTGGAAACACCATATATTTT.

V is TRBV30 and J is TRBJ1-3; no reliable D call. Germline V gene data show CDR1 as GTSNPN and CDR2 as SVGIG (reference sequence). CDR3 length: 15 residues. V was shortened by 3 bases and J by 0 bases, with 12 bases between the two germline ends. CDR3 protein: CAWRTRHSSGNTIYF. The CDR3 DNA is TGTGCCTGGAGGACGCGGCATAGCTCTGGAAACACCATATATTTT. The complete variable domain, with remaining parts taken from reference TRBV30 and TRBJ1-3, reads SQTIHQWPATLVQPVGSPLSLECTVEGTSNPNLYWYRQAAGRGLQLLFYSVGIGQISSEVPQNLSASRPQDRQFILSSKKLLLSDSGFYLCAWRTRHSSGNTIYFGEGSWLTVV.

J is TRBJ2-1 and V is TRBV5-1; TRBD2 is a possible D gene (5 bases). The CDR3 loop spans 16 amino acids. Germline values: CDR1 SGHRS, CDR2 YFSETQ. V lost 0 bases and J lost 4, with 14 bases in between. This CDR3 reads CASSLVPSGDYNEQFF. The CDR3, as DNA: TGCGCCAGCAGCTTGGTACCCAGCGGCGATTACAATGAGCAGTTCTTC.

V usage is TRBV4-2 and J usage is TRBJ2-4, with D possibly TRBD2 on 6 matching bases. Germline lookup yields CDR1 LGHNA and CDR2 YNFKEQ. The germline V and J ends were trimmed by 5 bases and 0 bases, with 14 bases remaining between them. The CDR3 is 16 residues long. CDR3 coding DNA: TGTGCCAGCAGCGAGCAAGGCGGGATAGCCAAAAACATTCAGTACTTC. Its protein is CASSEQGGIAKNIQYF.

The chain links TRBV9 to TRBJ1-4, with TRBD1 matching over 9 bases. CDR3 length equals 14 residues. The V gene's germline CDR1 is SGDLS and CDR2 YYNGEE. Unmatched junction bases numbered 6, after V lost 4 bases and J lost 8 bases. In DNA, the CDR3 is TGTGCCAGCAGCAAGGGACAGGGATGGGAAAAACTGTTTTTT. Its translation: CASSKGQGWEKLFF. Full variable domain (missing parts from reference TRBV9 and TRBJ1-4): DSGVTQTPKHLITATGQRVTLRCSPRSGDLSVYWYQQSLDQGLQFLIQYYNGEERAKGNILERFSAQQFPDLHSELNLSSLELGDSALYFCASSKGQGWEKLFFGSGTQLSVL.

The chain has TRBV4-1 and TRBJ2-4; TRBD1 aligns across 8 bases. Trimming removed 4 bases from V and 4 bases from J; junction bases left unmatched: 12. Germline V gene sequence: CDR1 MGHRA, CDR2 YSYEKL. The CDR3 is made up of 17 amino acids. The DNA of the CDR3 is TGCGCCAGCAGCCTAGGTCCCGGGACAGGAAGAAAAAACATTCAGTACTTC. Translating it yields CASSLGPGTGRKNIQYF.

The V gene is TRBV6-1, the J gene TRBJ1-1, with D maybe TRBD1 (5 bases). This CDR3 has 15 residues. Between the trimmed V and J ends, which lost 2 bases and 5 bases, there was a span of 15 bases. Germline CDR1 reads MNHNS; CDR2 reads SASEGT. Written as DNA, the CDR3 is TGTGCCAGCAGTGAACAGTGGGGCTCGGGAACTGAAGCTTTCTTT. It is translated as CASSEQWGSGTEAFF.

This chain uses TRBV28 with TRBJ2-7, with 7 bases that match TRBD1. The germline gives CDR1 MDHEN, CDR2 SYDVKM. The CDR3 is 12 amino acids. Losses at the gene ends were 10 bases for V and 2 bases for J; bases not matched to a gene: 5. The CDR3 reads CATTGDAYEQYF. CDR3 bases: TGTGCCACAACAGGGGACGCCTACGAGCAGTACTTC.

The chain uses TRBV4-1 and TRBJ1-2, with no clear D. The germline gives CDR1 MGHRA, CDR2 YSYEKL. This CDR3 has 14 amino acids. The ends were cut back, 1 base at V and 4 bases at J, with 10 bases in the middle. In DNA form, the CDR3 reads TGCGCCAGCAGCCAAGTCGGTCACAGCTATGGCTACACCTTC. Its protein product is CASSQVGHSYGYTF.

V and J are TRBV6-1 and TRBJ1-1, with D hard to call. This CDR3 has 13 residues. Trimming took off 1 base at V and 5 bases at J, with 8 bases between the two ends. The germline V gene has CDR1 MNHNS and CDR2 SASEGT. CDR3 in DNA: TGTGCCAGCAGTGAAGTCGGTCGGACTGAAGCTTTCTTT. The encoded protein is CASSEVGRTEAFF.

The rearrangement links TRBV5-1 to TRBJ2-6; D uncertain. The CDR3 consists of 15 residues. Germline assignment: CDR1 SGHRS and CDR2 YFSETQ. Deletions cut 4 bases from V and 0 bases from J, with 8 bases between. CDR3 sequence reads: CASSLRISGANVLTF. The DNA of the CDR3 is TGCGCCAGCAGCCTCAGGATCTCTGGGGCCAACGTCCTGACTTTC.

The chain employs TRBV5-1 and TRBJ2-3; a possible D gene is TRBD2 (7 bases). Germline CDR1 and CDR2: SGHRS and YFSETQ. V lost 0 bases and J lost 1, with 15 bases in between. CDR3 size: 17 residues. In DNA form, the CDR3 reads TGCGCCAGCAGCTTGGAGTCTGCGGGGGCCCGCACAGATACGCAGTATTTT. Its translation: CASSLESAGARTDTQYF.

The rearrangement joins TRBV7-2 to TRBJ2-7; D could derive from TRBD1 or TRBD2 (5 bases each). Deletions cut 0 bases from V and 0 bases from J, with 12 bases between. Germline V gene data show CDR1 as SGHTA and CDR2 as FQGNSA. This CDR3 is 16 amino acids long. CDR3 coding DNA: TGTGCCAGCAGCTTAGCGCTGGGGGTGGGCTCCTACGAGCAGTACTTC. Its protein product is CASSLALGVGSYEQYF.

V usage is TRBV5-4 and J usage is TRBJ1-1; a possible D gene is TRBD1 (6 bases). CDR3 length equals 18 residues. The V gene's germline CDR1 is SGHNT and CDR2 YYREEE (reference sequence). Trimming pared 2 bases from V and 3 bases from J, leaving 23 bases between. The DNA for the CDR3 is TGTGCCAGCAGCTTAAGTCAGGGGTATGGGAGGTTGCACACTGAAGCTTTCTTT. It translates to CASSLSQGYGRLHTEAFF.

The chain combines TRBV2 with TRBJ1-2; 7 bases match TRBD1. The CDR3 length is 15 residues. J gave up 7 bases and V 0 bases, and 8 bases lay outside the gene matches. From germline, CDR1 is SNHLY and CDR2 FYNNEI. CDR3: CASSEAGRGLVGYTF. The CDR3 DNA is TGTGCCAGCAGTGAAGCTGGGAGGGGGCTTGTTGGCTACACCTTC.

The CDR3 DNA sequence: TGTGCCAGCAGCTCTAGACCAGGGGCGCGGGGTGAAAAACTGTTTTTT. It specifies CASSSRPGARGEKLFF. The chain is built from TRBV11-2 and TRBJ1-4; a weak D match, TRBD1 (6 bases). The CDR3 is 16 residues long. Germline CDR1 reads SGHAT; CDR2 reads FQNNGV. Trimming stripped 4 bases from V and 7 bases from J, with 19 bases between.

This rearrangement joins TRBV13 to TRBJ2-1; maybe TRBD1 (5 bases). Germline V lookup: CDR1 PRHDT, CDR2 FYEKMQ (reference sequence). The germline V and J ends were trimmed by 5 bases and 2 bases, with 10 bases remaining between them. The CDR3 is made up of 14 amino acids. The CDR3 DNA follows: TGTGCCAGCAGCCCCAAGGGGACCTACAATGAGCAGTTCTTC. Translated: CASSPKGTYNEQFF.

CDR3: CAWSEVKTGGSGGYTF. The CDR3 DNA sequence: TGTGCCTGGAGTGAAGTAAAGACCGGGGGGAGCGGTGGCTACACCTTC. V gene TRBV30 combines with J gene TRBJ1-2; weak D call: TRBD1 (5 bases). V gave up 1 base and J gave up 7 bases, with 22 bases separating them. This CDR3 has 16 residues. The germline V gene encodes CDR1 GTSNPN and CDR2 SVGIG (reference sequence).

The gene calls are TRBV5-1 and TRBJ2-1; 8 positions agree with TRBD1. The germline V gene has CDR1 SGHRS and CDR2 YFSETQ. The V gene end was trimmed by 4 bases and the J gene end by 1 base; junction bases not matched to a gene: 4. The CDR3 is 15 amino acids. The CDR3 coding sequence is TGCGCCAGCAGCGTCGGGACAGGTTCCTACAATGAGCAGTTCTTC. This encodes CASSVGTGSYNEQFF.

Only one count was recorded for this clone. The chain employs TRBV15 and TRBJ1-1; 7 nucleotides line up with TRBD1. After removal of 5 bases from V and 1 base from J, the junction contained 10 bases not matched to a gene. This CDR3 spans 16 amino acids. Germline-derived CDR1 and CDR2 are LNHNV and YYDKDF (reference sequence). CDR3 region: CATSPWTGRGNTEAFF. CDR3 nucleotides: TGTGCCACCAGCCCGTGGACAGGCAGGGGGAACACTGAAGCTTTCTTT.

This chain uses TRBV7-2 with TRBJ2-7; the D is unclear. V gave up 0 bases and J gave up 1 base, with 16 bases separating them. This CDR3 is built from 17 residues. Germline V CDR1 and CDR2: SGHTA, FQGNSA. In nucleotides, the CDR3 is TGTGCCAGCAGCTTAGCGCCAAGCCCCATGTGGTCCTACGAGCAGTACTTC. Translated: CASSLAPSPMWSYEQYF.

This chain uses TRBV5-5 with TRBJ2-7, with 10 bases lining up with TRBD1. The CDR3 consists of 16 residues. CDR1 and CDR2 from the germline V gene are SGHKS and YYEKEE (reference sequence). V lost 0 bases to trimming and J lost 5 bases; unmatched junction nucleotides: 8. This chain's CDR3 is CASSLGATGGPDEQYF. CDR3 sequence (DNA): TGTGCCAGCAGCTTGGGCGCGACAGGGGGCCCCGACGAGCAGTACTTC.

This chain connects TRBV5-1 to TRBJ1-4; TRBD1 matches at 8 bases. Germline V gene data show CDR1 as SGHRS and CDR2 as YFSETQ. The CDR3 length is 16 residues. V lost 3 bases to trimming and J lost 1 base; unmatched junction nucleotides: 5. CDR3 nucleotides: TGCGCCAGCAGCTCCGGACAGGGTGGAACTAATGAAAAACTGTTTTTT. Its protein product is CASSSGQGGTNEKLFF.

V usage is TRBV29-1 and J usage is TRBJ1-2; perhaps TRBD1 as D (5 bases). V shed 1 base and J shed 4 bases, with 16 bases lying between them. Germline assignment: CDR1 SQVTM and CDR2 ANQGSEA. This CDR3 is 15 amino acids long. The CDR3 loop is CSVEGGRGLSYGYTF. DNA for the CDR3: TGCAGCGTTGAAGGTGGACGGGGCCTATCCTATGGCTACACCTTC.

This rearrangement joins TRBV28 to TRBJ2-5, with D perhaps being TRBD1 or TRBD2 (5 bases each). The V end lost 5 bases, the J end lost 4 bases, and 14 bases lay between the germline ends. The CDR3 is 14 residues long. From germline, CDR1 is MDHEN and CDR2 SYDVKM. DNA for the CDR3: TGTGCCAGCAGTCCCCAGTGGGGACGAGAGACCCAGTACTTC. It codes for CASSPQWGRETQYF. Supplemented by reference TRBV28 and TRBJ2-5, the full variable domain reads DVKVTQSSRYLVKRTGEKVFLECVQDMDHENMFWYRQDPGLGLRLIYFSYDVKMKEKGDIPEGYSVSREKKERFSLILESASTNQTSMYLCASSPQWGRETQYFGPGTRLLVL.

The chain is built from TRBV7-9 and TRBJ2-3; D is ambiguous. This CDR3 region has 11 residues. V lost 5 bases to trimming and J lost 7 bases, with 7 bases between them. CDR1 and CDR2 from the germline V gene are SEHNR and FQNEAQ (reference sequence). This CDR3 is CASSRYNTQYF. In nucleotides, the CDR3 is TGTGCCAGCAGCCGATACAATACGCAGTATTTT.